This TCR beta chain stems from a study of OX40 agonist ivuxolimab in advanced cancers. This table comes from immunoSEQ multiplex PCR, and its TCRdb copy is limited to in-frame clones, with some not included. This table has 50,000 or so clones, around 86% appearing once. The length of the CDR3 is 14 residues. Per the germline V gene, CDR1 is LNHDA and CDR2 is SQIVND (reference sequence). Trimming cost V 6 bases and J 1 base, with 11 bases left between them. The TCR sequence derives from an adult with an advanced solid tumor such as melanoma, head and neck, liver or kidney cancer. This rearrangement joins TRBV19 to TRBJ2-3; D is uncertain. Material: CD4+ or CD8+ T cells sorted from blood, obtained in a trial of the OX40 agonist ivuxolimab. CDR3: CASSGVGGTDTQYF. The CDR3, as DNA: TGTGCCAGTAGCGGTGTTGGGGGCACAGATACGCAGTATTTT. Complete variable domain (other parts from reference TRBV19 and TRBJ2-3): DGGITQSPKYLFRKEGQNVTLSCEQNLNHDAMYWYRQDPGQGLRLIYYSQIVNDFQKGDIAEGYSVSREKKESFPLTVTSAQKNPTAFYLCASSGVGGTDTQYFGPGTRLTVL.